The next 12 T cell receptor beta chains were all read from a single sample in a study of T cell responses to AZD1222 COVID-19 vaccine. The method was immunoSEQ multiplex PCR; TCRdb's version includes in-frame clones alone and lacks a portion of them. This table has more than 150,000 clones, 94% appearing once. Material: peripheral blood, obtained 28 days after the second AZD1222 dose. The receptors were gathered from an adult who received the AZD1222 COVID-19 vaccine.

For the CDR3, the DNA is TGTGCCAGCAGTTACAGGGGGTTGTACACTGAAGCTTTCTTT. Translation gives CASSYRGLYTEAFF. The chain has TRBV27 and TRBJ1-1; TRBD1 matches at 8 bases. The CDR3 runs 14 residues. Germline CDR1 and CDR2: MNHEY and SMNVEV (reference sequence). Unmatched junction bases numbered 4, after V lost 4 bases and J lost 3 bases.

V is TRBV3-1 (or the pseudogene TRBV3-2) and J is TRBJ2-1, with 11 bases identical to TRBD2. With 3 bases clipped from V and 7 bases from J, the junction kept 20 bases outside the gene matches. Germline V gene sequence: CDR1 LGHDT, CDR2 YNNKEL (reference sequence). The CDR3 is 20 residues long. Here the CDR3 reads CASSHLRLAGPAGSGNEQFF. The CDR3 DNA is TGTGCCAGCAGCCATCTCCGACTAGCGGGGCCCGCGGGTAGTGGTAATGAGCAGTTCTTC.

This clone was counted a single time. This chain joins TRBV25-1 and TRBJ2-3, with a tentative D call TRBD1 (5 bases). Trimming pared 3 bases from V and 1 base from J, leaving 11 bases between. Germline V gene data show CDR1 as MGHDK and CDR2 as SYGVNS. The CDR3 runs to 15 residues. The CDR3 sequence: CASSEWQGGTDTQYF. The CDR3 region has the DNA TGTGCCAGCAGTGAGTGGCAGGGCGGCACAGATACGCAGTATTTT.

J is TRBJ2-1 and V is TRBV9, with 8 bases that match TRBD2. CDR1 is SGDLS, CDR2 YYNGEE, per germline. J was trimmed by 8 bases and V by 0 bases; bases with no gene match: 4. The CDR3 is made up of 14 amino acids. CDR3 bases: TGTGCCAGCAGCGTAGCGGGGGGGCACTATGAGCAGTTCTTC. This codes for CASSVAGGHYEQFF.

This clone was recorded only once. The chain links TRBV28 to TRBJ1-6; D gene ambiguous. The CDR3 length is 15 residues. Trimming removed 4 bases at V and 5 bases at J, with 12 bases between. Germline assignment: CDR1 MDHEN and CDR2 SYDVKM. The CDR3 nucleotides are TGTGCCAGCAGTTCCCTCGGACGGGATAATTCACCCCTCCACTTT. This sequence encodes CASSSLGRDNSPLHF.

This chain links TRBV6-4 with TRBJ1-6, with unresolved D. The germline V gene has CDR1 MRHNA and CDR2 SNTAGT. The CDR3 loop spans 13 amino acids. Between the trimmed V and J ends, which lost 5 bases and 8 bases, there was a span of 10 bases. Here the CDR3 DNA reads TGTGCCAGCAGTCGATCCATGGATTCACCCCTCCACTTT. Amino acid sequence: CASSRSMDSPLHF.

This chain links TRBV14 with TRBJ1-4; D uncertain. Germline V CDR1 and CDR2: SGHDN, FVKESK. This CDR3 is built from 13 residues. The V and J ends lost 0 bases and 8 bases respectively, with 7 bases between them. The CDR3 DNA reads TGTGCCAGCAGCCAAGATTTCGGGGAAAAACTGTTTTTT. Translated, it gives CASSQDFGEKLFF. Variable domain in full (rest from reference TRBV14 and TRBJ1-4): EAGVTQFPSHSVIEKGQTVTLRCDPISGHDNLYWYRRVMGKEIKFLLHFVKESKQDESGMPNNRFLAERTGGTYSTLKVQPAELEDSGVYFCASSQDFGEKLFFGSGTQLSVL.

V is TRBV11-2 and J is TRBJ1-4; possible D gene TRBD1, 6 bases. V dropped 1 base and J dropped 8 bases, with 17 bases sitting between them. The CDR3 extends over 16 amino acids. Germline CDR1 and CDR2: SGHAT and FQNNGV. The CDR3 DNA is TGTGCCAGCAGCTTAGGGGTTCGGCAGGGGAGCGAAAAACTGTTTTTT. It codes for CASSLGVRQGSEKLFF.

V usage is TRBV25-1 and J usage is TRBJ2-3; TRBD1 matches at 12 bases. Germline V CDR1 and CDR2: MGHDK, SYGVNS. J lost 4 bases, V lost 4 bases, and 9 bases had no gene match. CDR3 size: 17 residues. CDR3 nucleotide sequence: TGTGCCAGCAGTGCCCCCGGGACAGGGGGCCCCCCAGATACGCAGTATTTT. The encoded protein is CASSAPGTGGPPDTQYF.

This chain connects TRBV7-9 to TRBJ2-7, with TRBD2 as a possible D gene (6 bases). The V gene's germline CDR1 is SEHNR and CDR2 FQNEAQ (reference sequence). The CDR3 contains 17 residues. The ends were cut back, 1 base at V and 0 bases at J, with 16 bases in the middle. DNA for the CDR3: TGTGCCAGCAGCTTAGGCTATCGGGGGATCAGCTCCTACGAGCAGTACTTC. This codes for CASSLGYRGISSYEQYF.

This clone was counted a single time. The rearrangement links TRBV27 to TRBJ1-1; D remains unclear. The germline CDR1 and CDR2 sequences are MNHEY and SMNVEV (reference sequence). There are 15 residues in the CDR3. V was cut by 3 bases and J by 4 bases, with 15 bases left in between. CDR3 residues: CASSFTGSAGTEAFF. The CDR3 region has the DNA TGTGCCAGCAGTTTTACGGGATCTGCCGGCACTGAAGCTTTCTTT.

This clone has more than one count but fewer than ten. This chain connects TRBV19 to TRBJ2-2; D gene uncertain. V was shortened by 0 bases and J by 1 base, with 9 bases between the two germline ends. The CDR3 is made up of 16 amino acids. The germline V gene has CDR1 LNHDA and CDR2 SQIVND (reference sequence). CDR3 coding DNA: TGTGCCAGTAGTATAGACATGGACGGGAACACCGGGGAGCTGTTTTTT. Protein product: CASSIDMDGNTGELFF.